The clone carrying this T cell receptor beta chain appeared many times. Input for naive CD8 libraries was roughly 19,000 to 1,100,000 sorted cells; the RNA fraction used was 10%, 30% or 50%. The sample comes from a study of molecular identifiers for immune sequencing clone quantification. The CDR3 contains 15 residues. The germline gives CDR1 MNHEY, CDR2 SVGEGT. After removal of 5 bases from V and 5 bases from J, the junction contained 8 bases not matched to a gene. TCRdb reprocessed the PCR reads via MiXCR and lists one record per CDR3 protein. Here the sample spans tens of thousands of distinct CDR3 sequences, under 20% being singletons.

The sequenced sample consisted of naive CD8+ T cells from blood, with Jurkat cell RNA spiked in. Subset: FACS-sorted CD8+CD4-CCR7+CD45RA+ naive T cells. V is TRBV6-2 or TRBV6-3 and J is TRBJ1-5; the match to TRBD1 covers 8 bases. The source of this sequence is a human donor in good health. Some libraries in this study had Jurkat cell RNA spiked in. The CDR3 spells CASSRMTGAYQPQHF. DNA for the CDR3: TGTGCCAGCAGTCGTATGACAGGGGCTTATCAGCCCCAGCATTTT.